The next 27 T cell receptor beta chains were all read from a single sample in a study of T cells expressing NK-cell markers. After re-calling the 5' RACE reads, TCRdb lists one entry per CDR3 protein, DNA absent. The table lists some 140,000 distinct CDR3 sequences, with roughly 35% in the top ten. The sequencing input was blood T cells: a sorted CD56 or NKG2C T cell subset, CD4+ or CD8+ T cells, or bulk PBMC T cells (not recorded which). All receptors come from a woman between 45 and 60 years old in good health.

The chain uses TRBV24-1 and TRBJ2-7; TCRdb's D call of TRBD2 is untestable without DNA. The CDR3 is 14 amino acids. Germline CDR1 and CDR2: KGHDR and SFDVKD. CDR3: CATSDTGEGYEQYF.

This chain joins TRBV27 and TRBJ2-1; TCRdb's D call of TRBD1 is untestable without DNA. The CDR3 covers 13 residues. Germline CDR1 reads MNHEY; CDR2 reads SMNVEV (reference sequence). The CDR3 spells CASSLDRVNEQFF.

V gene TRBV21-1 combines with J gene TRBJ2-5; with no DNA, the TCRdb D assignment of TRBD1 cannot be verified. TRBV21-1 is a pseudogene. CDR3 length: 16 amino acids. CDR3 region: CASSGGGADLIETQYF.

This rearrangement joins TRBV6-1 to TRBJ2-5; TCRdb indicates TRBD1, and absent DNA this call remains unverified. Germline V CDR1 and CDR2: MNHNS, SASEGT. This CDR3 spans 15 amino acids. This CDR3 reads CASSDVALGRGTQYF.

V gene TRBV10-3 combines with J gene TRBJ2-1; there is no DNA to check the TCRdb D call of TRBD2. Germline lookup yields CDR1 ENHRY and CDR2 SYGVKD. The CDR3 spans 13 residues. CDR3 in amino acids: CAISESTSGTTFF.

The chain employs TRBV7-9 and TRBJ2-5; TCRdb names TRBD2, which stays unverified in the absence of DNA. CDR1 is SEHNR, CDR2 FQNEAQ, per germline (reference sequence). This CDR3 has 17 amino acids. The CDR3 is CASSSKWGGGASETQYF.

V gene TRBV4-1 combines with J gene TRBJ2-7; the D gene TCRdb calls, TRBD1, cannot be checked with no DNA. Germline V lookup: CDR1 MGHRA, CDR2 YSYEKL. The CDR3 loop spans 15 amino acids. The CDR3 loop is CASSPRTGVAYEQYF.

The chain links TRBV20-1 to TRBJ2-7; TCRdb picks TRBD2, but there is no DNA to check that call. Germline V gene data show CDR1 as DFQATT and CDR2 as SNEGSKA (reference sequence). The CDR3 length is 13 residues. The CDR3 loop reads CSAPGGLVDEQYF.

The J gene is TRBJ2-7, the V gene TRBV27. CDR1 is MNHEY and CDR2 is SMNVEV in the germline V gene (reference sequence). The CDR3 extends over 14 amino acids. CDR3 region: CASSLVPGSYEQYF.

The chain joins TRBV15 to TRBJ1-5; TCRdb's D call, TRBD1, is unchecked because there is no DNA. The CDR3 sequence is 16 residues long. Germline CDR1 reads LNHNV; CDR2 reads YYDKDF (reference sequence). The CDR3 reads CATSRDLVQGAQPQHF.

The chain has TRBV7-8 and TRBJ2-1; the TRBD1 assignment by TCRdb is unverifiable without DNA. In germline, CDR1 is SGHVS, CDR2 FQNEAQ. This CDR3 is built from 12 residues. The CDR3 sequence is CASTAGGNEQFF.

The gene calls are TRBV20-1 and TRBJ2-3; TCRdb selects TRBD2, and the lack of DNA leaves this call unchecked. The CDR3 loop spans 18 amino acids. The germline CDR1 and CDR2 sequences are DFQATT and SNEGSKA (reference sequence). The CDR3 here is CSGLPGLAGGPLADTQYF.

The V gene is TRBV14, the J gene TRBJ2-2. Germline CDR1 SGHDN, CDR2 FVKESK. The CDR3 spans 15 residues. CDR3 protein: CASSQHFSNTGELFF.

The chain links TRBV14 to TRBJ1-1. Per the germline V gene, CDR1 is SGHDN and CDR2 is FVKESK. CDR3 length: 16 amino acids. This CDR3 reads CASSQDPGETNTEAFF.

The genes are TRBV5-1 and TRBJ2-7; the TCRdb call, TRBD1, lacks DNA for checking. The CDR3 length is 14 residues. The V gene's germline CDR1 is SGHRS and CDR2 YFSETQ. The CDR3 loop is CASSLGQGIYEQYF. The full variable domain, with the rest looked up from reference TRBV5-1 and TRBJ2-7, is KAGVTQTPRYLIKTRGQQVTLSCSPISGHRSVSWYQQTPGQGLQFLFEYFSETQRNKGNFPGRFSGRQFSNSRSEMNVSTLELGDSALYLCASSLGQGIYEQYFGPGTRLTVT.

V usage is TRBV12-3 or TRBV12-4 and J usage is TRBJ2-3. This CDR3 spans 16 amino acids. The CDR3 here is CASSLPYSSRTDTQYF.

This chain connects TRBV3-1 to TRBJ2-3. CDR3 size: 13 residues. In germline, CDR1 is LGHDT, CDR2 YNNKEL (reference sequence). CDR3 in amino acids: CASSMIRADTQYF.

The J gene is TRBJ2-5, the V gene TRBV7-7; TCRdb names TRBD1, which stays unverified in the absence of DNA. The germline gives CDR1 SSHAT, CDR2 FNYEAQ (reference sequence). The CDR3 sequence is 16 residues long. CDR3 sequence: CASSEGARGSMETQYF.

The V gene is TRBV20-1, the J gene TRBJ1-2. Germline CDR1 is DFQATT and CDR2 is SNEGSKA (reference sequence). This CDR3 has 13 residues. The CDR3 spells CSARDTKPFDYTF.

V and J are TRBV6-2 or TRBV6-3 and TRBJ2-2; there is no DNA to check the TCRdb D call of TRBD2. The CDR3 sequence is 18 residues long. CDR1 and CDR2 (germline): MNHEY, SVGEGT. The chain's CDR3 is CASSYSWTSGPNTGELFF.

The chain combines TRBV27 with TRBJ1-2; TCRdb picks TRBD1, but there is no DNA to check that call. Germline V gene sequence: CDR1 MNHEY, CDR2 SMNVEV (reference sequence). This CDR3 spans 13 amino acids. CDR3 sequence reads: CASMRTGIGGYTF.

The chain recombines TRBV6-5 with TRBJ2-2; with no DNA, the TCRdb D assignment of TRBD1 cannot be verified. The CDR3 spans 16 residues. CDR1 and CDR2 (germline): MNHEY, SVGAGI. The CDR3 is CASASGQGADTGELFF.

J is TRBJ2-7 and V is TRBV7-9; TCRdb indicates TRBD1, and absent DNA this call remains unverified. CDR1 is SEHNR, CDR2 FQNEAQ, per germline (reference sequence). The CDR3 runs 16 residues. The CDR3 reads CASSSPKDRVVREQYF.

The CDR3 is CASSQDHGTSGNPYEQYF. This chain connects TRBV4-1 to TRBJ2-7; TCRdb picks TRBD2, but there is no DNA to check that call. The CDR3 length is 18 residues. Germline-derived CDR1 and CDR2 are MGHRA and YSYEKL.

The chain combines TRBV9 with TRBJ2-5; there is no DNA to check the TCRdb D call of TRBD2. The CDR3 is made up of 15 amino acids. The germline V gene encodes CDR1 SGDLS and CDR2 YYNGEE. CDR3 loop: CASSGLAGLQETQYF. The full variable domain, its missing parts supplied by reference TRBV9 and TRBJ2-5, is DSGVTQTPKHLITATGQRVTLRCSPRSGDLSVYWYQQSLDQGLQFLIQYYNGEERAKGNILERFSAQQFPDLHSELNLSSLELGDSALYFCASSGLAGLQETQYFGPGTRLLVL.

The chain carries TRBV7-6 and TRBJ2-7; TCRdb's D call, TRBD1, is unchecked because there is no DNA. This CDR3 has 15 amino acids. Germline values: CDR1 SGHVS, CDR2 FNYEAQ. The CDR3 loop reads CASSPPGRGYDEQYF.

The rearrangement links TRBV27 to TRBJ1-1. The germline V gene has CDR1 MNHEY and CDR2 SMNVEV (reference sequence). This CDR3 comprises 13 residues. The CDR3 protein is CASSLSLYTEAFF.